This T cell receptor (beta chain) was identified in a study of T cell responses to AZD1222 COVID-19 vaccine. Germline CDR1 is LGHDT and CDR2 is YNNKEL (reference sequence). V dropped 4 bases and J dropped 7; count of bases not matched to a gene: 2. CDR3 length: 13 amino acids. Here immunoSEQ multiplex PCR was the method, and the copy in TCRdb shows in-frame clones only, minus some. The sample lists roughly 180,000 clones, approximately 90% seen once, with 1.5% to 2% in the top ten. The TCR sequence derives from an adult in good health. The rearrangement joins TRBV3-1 (or the pseudogene TRBV3-2) to TRBJ1-4; 8 bases agree with TRBD1. Specimen: peripheral blood, collected on day 0 of AZD1222 vaccination. CDR3 region: CASSRQGSEKLFF. The CDR3 bases are TGTGCCAGCAGCCGACAGGGGAGTGAAAAACTGTTTTTT.